Sequencing of this T cell receptor beta chain was carried out in a study of T cells after yellow fever vaccination. This clonotype was recorded many times. CDR1 is SGHAT and CDR2 is FQNNGV in the germline V gene. CDR3 length: 17 residues. Trimming took 4 bases from V and 1 from J; bases not matched to a gene: 12. Each CDR3 protein is one row after TCRdb ran MiXCR on the 5' RACE reads. The sample has roughly 6,100 distinct CDR3 sequences, approximately 5.9% seen once. Regarding the study as a whole: There was a small share of clonotypes that showed up in both the CD4 and CD8 compartments. The presence of abundant clonotypes contaminating from the bulk population was possible in FACS-sorted repertoires.

The chain has TRBV11-2 and TRBJ1-1, with 7 bases identical to TRBD1. This specimen consisted of PBMCs, either bulk or a sorted T-cell subset (CD4+, CD8+, memory, or dextramer-sorted; not recorded which), obtained roughly 15 days after the first yellow fever vaccination. This clonotype was sampled from a man in his late teens or twenties who received the YFV17D yellow fever vaccine. The CDR3 DNA follows: TGTGCCAGCAGCTCCCCAGGGGGTACGGCAAGGAACACTGAAGCTTTCTTT. Translated: CASSSPGGTARNTEAFF.